These 26 T cell receptor beta chains were all obtained from the same sample, sequenced in a study of blood T cell repertoires in COVID-19. Data came from immunoSEQ multiplex PCR; TCRdb stores just in-frame clones and leaves some out. The sample has some 43,000 clones, approximately 80% seen once; the top ten hold less than 25%. Sequenced input: peripheral blood. Receptor source: a woman between 55 and 75 years old with acute or convalescent COVID-19.

The chain has TRBV7-2 and TRBJ1-2; 8 nucleotides match TRBD1. CDR1 is SGHTA and CDR2 is FQGNSA in the germline V gene. V shed 6 bases and J 4 bases; nucleotides not matched to a gene: 1. CDR3 size: 12 residues. CDR3 amino acids: CASRGQVYGYTF. The DNA for the CDR3 is TGTGCCAGCAGGGGACAGGTCTATGGCTACACCTTC. Filled out from reference TRBV7-2 and TRBJ1-2, the complete variable domain reads GAGVSQSPSNKVTEKGKDVELRCDPISGHTALYWYRQSLGQGLEFLIYFQGNSAPDKSGLPSDRFSAERTGGSVSTLTIQRTQQEDSAVYLCASRGQVYGYTFGSGTRLTVV.

The gene calls are TRBV15 and TRBJ2-3; D is possibly TRBD1 (5 bases). Germline CDR1 is LNHNV and CDR2 is YYDKDF (reference sequence). With 0 bases removed from V and 1 base from J, the gap between germline ends came to 17 bases. The CDR3 totals 18 residues. The CDR3 DNA reads as TGTGCCACCAGCAGAGATTTATTGGACCTAGGGGGCACAGATACGCAGTATTTT. Translated: CATSRDLLDLGGTDTQYF.

V usage is TRBV6-5 and J usage is TRBJ1-2; a weak D match, TRBD1 (6 bases). The germline V gene has CDR1 MNHEY and CDR2 SVGAGI. V gave up 4 bases and J gave up 7 bases, with 19 bases separating them. The CDR3 covers 15 residues. The CDR3 DNA is TGTGCCAGCAGTTCAACGGGACACCTGGAGCGTGGCTACACCTTC. Protein: CASSSTGHLERGYTF.

V gene TRBV19 combines with J gene TRBJ2-6, with D possibly TRBD1 on 6 matching bases. Per germline, CDR1 LNHDA and CDR2 SQIVND (reference sequence). The CDR3 extends over 17 amino acids. Trimming shortened V by 2 bases and J by 0 bases, and 11 bases separated the two germline ends. The CDR3 region has the DNA TGTGCCAGTAGTATACAGGGGCCTAACTCTGGGGCCAACGTCCTGACTTTC. It yields the protein CASSIQGPNSGANVLTF.

The chain joins TRBV4-3 to TRBJ2-1; the match to TRBD1 covers 10 bases. The CDR3 spans 17 residues. The germline gives CDR1 LGHNA, CDR2 YSLEER. After removal of 0 bases from V and 5 bases from J, the junction contained 7 bases not matched to a gene. CDR3 DNA: TGCGCCAGCAGCCAAGAAGGTGGGGACAGGGGCGACAATGAGCAGTTCTTC. Protein sequence: CASSQEGGDRGDNEQFF.

V is TRBV19 and J is TRBJ1-2; no reliable D call. The CDR3 has 13 residues. With 5 bases removed from V and 4 bases from J, the gap between germline ends came to 11 bases. Germline V gene lookup returns CDR1 LNHDA and CDR2 SQIVND (reference sequence). CDR3 coding DNA: TGTGCCAGTAGTTATGAACAGTCCTATGGCTACACCTTC. This translates into CASSYEQSYGYTF.

V gene TRBV9 combines with J gene TRBJ1-6; D gene ambiguous. This CDR3 region has 15 residues. Trimming cost V 4 bases and J 12 bases, with 20 bases left between them. From germline, CDR1 is SGDLS and CDR2 YYNGEE. The CDR3 loop is CASSPSSSRGEPLHF. In DNA, the CDR3 is TGTGCCAGCAGCCCCTCTTCGAGCAGAGGTGAACCCCTCCACTTT. The variable domain in full, completed from reference TRBV9 and TRBJ1-6, reads DSGVTQTPKHLITATGQRVTLRCSPRSGDLSVYWYQQSLDQGLQFLIQYYNGEERAKGNILERFSAQQFPDLHSELNLSSLELGDSALYFCASSPSSSRGEPLHFGNGTRLTVT.

This chain joins TRBV11-1 and TRBJ1-4; D unclear. Between the trimmed V and J ends, which lost 5 bases and 8 bases, there was a span of 18 bases. This CDR3 is built from 15 residues. The germline CDR1 and CDR2 sequences are SGHAT and FQDESV (reference sequence). The CDR3 sequence is CASSERLSAREKLFF. The CDR3 DNA reads as TGTGCCAGCAGCGAACGACTGTCCGCTAGGGAAAAACTGTTTTTT.

V and J are TRBV21-1 and TRBJ2-3; the D segment call TRBD1 is taken from the table without a DNA check. TRBV21-1 is given as a pseudogene. The CDR3 runs to 15 residues. The CDR3 region has the DNA TGTGCCAGCAGCCCTTGGGACAGGGGAACAGATACGCAGTATTTT. This sequence encodes CASSPWDRGTDTQYF.

As concerns this clone: The junction and the germline gene differ at one end; a read error may be behind it. V usage is TRBV4-1 and J usage is TRBJ1-5; 9 bases align to TRBD1. The CDR3 covers 10 residues. CDR1 and CDR2 from the germline V gene are MGHRA and YSYEKL. This chain's CDR3 is CASSPAGQGF. The CDR3 DNA sequence: TGCGCCAGCAGCCCGGCGGGACAGGGTTTT.

This clone was counted only a few times. The rearrangement links TRBV29-1 to TRBJ1-2; 8 bases fit TRBD1. CDR1 is SQVTM and CDR2 is ANQGSEA in the germline V gene. CDR3 length equals 14 residues. V trimming: 3 bases; J trimming: 7 bases; junction bases outside the gene matches: 10. CDR3: CSVDHPGTGSGYTF. DNA for the CDR3: TGCAGCGTTGACCACCCAGGGACAGGCAGTGGCTACACCTTC.

The chain recombines TRBV4-1 with TRBJ1-2, with 7 bases aligning to TRBD1. This CDR3 spans 15 amino acids. Germline loops: CDR1 MGHRA, CDR2 YSYEKL. V lost 2 bases, J lost 4 bases, and 7 bases stayed unmatched. The CDR3 is CASSQTDRVGYGYTF. DNA of the CDR3: TGCGCCAGCAGCCAAACAGACAGGGTTGGCTATGGCTACACCTTC.

The CDR3 region has the DNA TGTGCCAGCAGCTTACTGGCAGGGTCGGCTGAGCAGTTCTTC. Its protein is CASSLLAGSAEQFF. The chain couples TRBV7-2 to TRBJ2-1, with a weak D call TRBD1 (5 bases). V was pared by 2 bases and J by 9 bases, with 14 bases between. The CDR3 covers 14 residues. Germline V CDR1 and CDR2: SGHTA, FQGNSA. The full variable domain, in which reference TRBV7-2 and TRBJ2-1 provide the parts outside the CDR3, is GAGVSQSPSNKVTEKGKDVELRCDPISGHTALYWYRQSLGQGLEFLIYFQGNSAPDKSGLPSDRFSAERTGGSVSTLTIQRTQQEDSAVYLCASSLLAGSAEQFFGPGTRLTVL.

This rearrangement joins TRBV29-1 to TRBJ1-1; TRBD1 matches 7 bases. The J segment lost 3 bases and the V segment lost 4 bases, leaving 5 bases of the junction unmatched. Germline CDR1 SQVTM, CDR2 ANQGSEA. The CDR3 is 13 amino acids. The CDR3 reads CSVVKGAYTEAFF. The CDR3 bases are TGCAGCGTTGTAAAGGGGGCGTACACTGAAGCTTTCTTT.

CDR3: CASSVEGGRDTQYF. The DNA of the CDR3 is TGTGCCAGCAGCGTTGAAGGAGGGCGGGATACGCAGTATTTT. The chain uses TRBV9 and TRBJ2-3; D might be TRBD2 (6 bases). In germline, CDR1 is SGDLS, CDR2 YYNGEE. The CDR3 totals 14 residues. V was pared by 2 bases and J by 6 bases, with 13 bases between.

The chain employs TRBV7-9 and TRBJ2-7; possible D gene TRBD2, 5 bases. V was shortened by 6 bases and J by 5 bases, with 8 bases between the two germline ends. This CDR3 region has 11 residues. Germline CDR1 is SEHNR and CDR2 is FQNEAQ (reference sequence). The CDR3 protein is CASRAGDEQYF. For the CDR3, the DNA is TGTGCCAGCAGGGCCGGGGACGAGCAGTACTTC. Looking up the rest from reference TRBV7-9 and TRBJ2-7 gives the full variable domain: DTGVSQNPRHKITKRGQNVTFRCDPISEHNRLYWYRQTLGQGPEFLTYFQNEAQLEKSRLLSDRFSAERPKGSFSTLEIQRTEQGDSAMYLCASRAGDEQYFGPGTRLTVT.

Here the CDR3 reads CAWSAGTGFLDYNSPLHF. As DNA, the CDR3 is TGTGCCTGGAGCGCCGGGACAGGGTTTCTAGACTATAATTCACCCCTCCACTTT. This rearrangement joins TRBV30 to TRBJ1-6; 9 bases align to TRBD1. The CDR3 contains 18 residues. Germline values: CDR1 GTSNPN, CDR2 SVGIG (reference sequence). V shed 3 bases, J shed 3 bases, and the junction held 12 bases outside the gene matches.

V and J are TRBV24-1 and TRBJ1-2, with D perhaps matching TRBD1 (5 bases). The CDR3 has 14 residues. Germline CDR1 reads KGHDR; CDR2 reads SFDVKD. V was trimmed by 4 bases and J by 6 bases, leaving 14 bases between them. In DNA form, the CDR3 reads TGTGCCACCAGTGACTTAGACGGAGGGGATGGCTACACCTTC. It yields the protein CATSDLDGGDGYTF.

The J gene is TRBJ2-7, the V gene TRBV11-1; the D gene is possibly TRBD1 (5 bases). The CDR3 covers 14 residues. Between the trimmed V and J ends, which lost 3 bases and 2 bases, there was a span of 11 bases. Germline V gives CDR1 SGHAT, CDR2 FQDESV (reference sequence). In DNA form, the CDR3 reads TGTGCCAGCAGCTTCTCTGACAGCGCCTACGAGCAGTACTTC. This encodes CASSFSDSAYEQYF.

V gene TRBV6-5 combines with J gene TRBJ1-2, with a weak D call TRBD1 (6 bases). The CDR3 covers 13 residues. V gave up 6 bases and J gave up 2 bases, with 10 bases separating them. CDR1 MNHEY and CDR2 SVGAGI come from the germline V gene. CDR3 nucleotides: TGTGCCAGCAGCCCGGGGGGCAACTATGGCTACACCTTC. It specifies CASSPGGNYGYTF.

V and J are TRBV28 and TRBJ2-6; 9 nucleotides line up with TRBD1. The CDR3 length is 16 residues. The V gene end was trimmed by 6 bases and the J gene end by 3 bases; junction bases not matched to a gene: 6. Germline V gene lookup returns CDR1 MDHEN and CDR2 SYDVKM. CDR3 sequence (DNA): TGTGCCAGCAGCTACAGGGGGCTGGGTGGGGCCAACGTCCTGACTTTC. Translated, it gives CASSYRGLGGANVLTF.

The chain recombines TRBV5-1 with TRBJ1-4; the D is unclear. This CDR3 has 14 amino acids. V lost 1 base, J lost 6 bases, and 10 bases lay in between. Germline-derived CDR1 and CDR2 are SGHRS and YFSETQ. Here the CDR3 DNA reads TGCGCCAGCAGCTTGTTTACAGACGATGAAAAACTGTTTTTT. Residues: CASSLFTDDEKLFF.

The chain combines TRBV6-5 with TRBJ2-3, with D possibly TRBD2 on 8 matching bases. Trimming removed 8 bases from V and 4 bases from J, with 16 bases in between. There are 14 residues in the CDR3. Germline values: CDR1 MNHEY, CDR2 SVGAGI. The CDR3 sequence is CASWDSGGADTQYF. DNA for the CDR3: TGTGCCAGCTGGGACAGCGGGGGCGCAGATACGCAGTATTTT.

CDR3 DNA: TGTGCCAGCAGCCTTTATGGCGGGGGGGCCGGTGTAGAGACCCAGTACTTC. This translates into CASSLYGGGAGVETQYF. This chain links TRBV7-3 with TRBJ2-5, with 9 positions matching TRBD2. Germline values: CDR1 SGHTA, CDR2 FQGTGA. Trimming removed 5 bases from V and 4 bases from J; junction bases left unmatched: 14. The CDR3 length is 17 residues.

A single count supports this clone. V gene TRBV3-1 (or the pseudogene TRBV3-2) combines with J gene TRBJ1-1; 8 positions agree with TRBD1. The CDR3 has 16 amino acids. V shed 4 bases and J 6 bases; nucleotides not matched to a gene: 13. Germline CDR1 reads LGHDT; CDR2 reads YNNKEL (reference sequence). CDR3 coding DNA: TGTGCCAGCAGCCCCAAGCGAGGACAGGGCACGGCTGAAGCTTTCTTT. This codes for CASSPKRGQGTAEAFF.

The chain has TRBV5-1 and TRBJ2-7, with a tentative D call TRBD2 (7 bases). Trimming took 0 bases from V and 3 from J, leaving 16 bases between them. The CDR3 totals 16 residues. Germline V gene data show CDR1 as SGHRS and CDR2 as YFSETQ. CDR3 sequence reads: CASSLGGGGSLYEQYF. CDR3 nucleotides: TGCGCCAGCAGCTTGGGTGGCGGGGGCTCCCTCTACGAGCAGTACTTC.